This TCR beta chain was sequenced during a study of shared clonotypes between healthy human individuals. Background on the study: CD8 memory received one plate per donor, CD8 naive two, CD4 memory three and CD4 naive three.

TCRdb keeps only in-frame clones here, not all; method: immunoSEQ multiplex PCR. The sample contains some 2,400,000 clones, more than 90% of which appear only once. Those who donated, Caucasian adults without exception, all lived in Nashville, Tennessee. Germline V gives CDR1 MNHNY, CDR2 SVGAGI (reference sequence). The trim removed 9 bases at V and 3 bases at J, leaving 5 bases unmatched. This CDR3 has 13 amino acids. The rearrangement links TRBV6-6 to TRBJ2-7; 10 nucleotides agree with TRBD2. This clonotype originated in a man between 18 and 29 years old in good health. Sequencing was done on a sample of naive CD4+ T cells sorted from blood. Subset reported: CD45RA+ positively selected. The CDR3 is CASGLADGYEQYF. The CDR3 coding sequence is TGTGCCAGTGGACTAGCGGACGGCTACGAGCAGTACTTC.